This T cell receptor beta chain was observed in a study of blood T cell repertoires in COVID-19. Across the study: Sites across the United States, Italy and Spain contributed samples from acute and convalescent COVID-19. Nucleic acid was either cDNA or gDNA, and it came from T cells, B-cell-depleted T cells, or PBMCs.

The germline V gene has CDR1 KGHSY and CDR2 FQNENV. The length of the CDR3 is 17 residues. Trimming took off 0 bases at V and 5 bases at J, with 19 bases between the two ends. Original processing notes: Nucleated cell counts were estimated from reference gene primer amplification. TCRdb's copy holds only in-frame clones and misses some; the assay was immunoSEQ multiplex PCR. V, J and clone size are those of that table, while D and trimming were read from the DNA. The sample comprises fewer than 250,000 clones, roughly four fifths of which are singletons, and 2.5% to 3% rests with the top ten. Sequencing was carried out using peripheral blood. The gene calls are TRBV16 and TRBJ1-1, with D unresolved. The receptor was derived from a middle-aged woman with active or convalescent COVID-19. CDR3 in amino acids: CASSQSARGGRVTEAFF. The CDR3 DNA reads TGTGCCAGCAGCCAATCTGCGCGGGGAGGGAGGGTTACTGAAGCTTTCTTT.